The next 21 T cell receptor beta chains were all read from a single sample in a study of neurological immune-mediated disorders. TCRdb passed the 5' RACE reads through MiXCR, listing each CDR3 protein once. Altogether 25,000 to 35,000 distinct CDR3 sequences are present, about 3.8% being singletons, with the ten largest covering roughly 25%. Sequenced input: CD4+ T cells from blood. Receptors were obtained from a woman aged 35 to 49 in good health.

V is TRBV12-3 or TRBV12-4 and J is TRBJ1-2; a possible D gene is TRBD1 (6 bases). The CDR3 has 14 residues. V was cut by 5 bases and J by 0 bases, with 10 bases left in between. Here the CDR3 reads CASSPTGANYGYTF. The CDR3 DNA follows: TGTGCCAGCAGTCCGACAGGAGCTAACTATGGCTACACCTTC.

This clonotype was seen repeatedly, ten times or more. The rearrangement uses TRBV4-1 and TRBJ2-7, with a tentative D call TRBD2 (7 bases). Germline V CDR1 and CDR2: MGHRA, YSYEKL. The CDR3 length is 16 residues. V was clipped by 0 bases and J by 4 bases, with 16 bases between them. As DNA, the CDR3 is TGCGCCAGCAGCCAAGAGGTTGGGGGGGCTGATTACGAGCAGTACTTC. The encoded protein is CASSQEVGGADYEQYF.

At least ten counts were recorded for this clonotype. This chain joins TRBV5-1 and TRBJ1-1; D remains ambiguous. The germline V gene has CDR1 SGHRS and CDR2 YFSETQ. Trimming removed 3 bases from V and 0 bases from J, with 9 bases in between. The length of the CDR3 is 14 residues. CDR3 coding DNA: TGCGCCAGCAGCTGGTCGACGGTGAACACTGAAGCTTTCTTT. Encoded protein: CASSWSTVNTEAFF.

This clonotype was observed many times. The genes are TRBV9 and TRBJ2-1, with TRBD1 matching over 8 bases. Trimming removed 0 bases from V and 6 bases from J; junction bases left unmatched: 5. The CDR3 covers 15 residues. Per the germline V gene, CDR1 is SGDLS and CDR2 is YYNGEE. The CDR3 reads CASSVGQGIGNEQFF. CDR3 sequence (DNA): TGTGCCAGCAGCGTAGGACAGGGGATCGGCAATGAGCAGTTCTTC.

At least ten counts were recorded for this clonotype. The chain has TRBV7-8 and TRBJ2-2; 8 nucleotides align to TRBD2. The germline gives CDR1 SGHVS, CDR2 FQNEAQ. The CDR3 is 19 amino acids. Losses at the gene ends were 4 bases for V and 1 base for J; bases not matched to a gene: 14. For the CDR3, the DNA is TGTGCCAGCAGCTCCCGCGGGGGGTACGATCGACTGAACACCGGGGAGCTGTTTTTT. It encodes CASSSRGGYDRLNTGELFF.

This clonotype was counted many times. The chain uses TRBV12-3 or TRBV12-4 and TRBJ2-2; TRBD2 agrees at 10 bases. The trim removed 8 bases at V and 9 bases at J, leaving 21 bases unmatched. CDR3 length: 18 amino acids. The CDR3 loop reads CASGPRVGQAGGSRELFF. The CDR3 coding sequence is TGTGCCAGCGGCCCCCGGGTGGGTCAAGCGGGGGGGTCCCGGGAGCTGTTTTTT.

V and J are TRBV19 and TRBJ2-1; D is undetermined. Germline assignment: CDR1 LNHDA and CDR2 SQIVND (reference sequence). This CDR3 comprises 16 residues. Trimming left V 3 bases short and J 1 base short, with 13 bases between. The CDR3 here is CASSMSPAASYNEQFF. CDR3 DNA: TGTGCCAGTAGTATGAGCCCAGCCGCTTCCTACAATGAGCAGTTCTTC.

This clonotype was found many times. V is TRBV30 and J is TRBJ1-1; possible D gene TRBD1, 5 bases. The CDR3 contains 11 residues. Trimming pared 1 base from V and 7 bases from J, leaving 7 bases between. Germline V gene sequence: CDR1 GTSNPN, CDR2 SVGIG (reference sequence). CDR3 amino acids: CAWSGQYEAFF. The CDR3 DNA reads TGTGCCTGGAGTGGACAGTATGAAGCTTTCTTT.

This clonotype has ten or more counts. The chain employs TRBV10-3 and TRBJ1-5; the D is unclear. The CDR3 has 15 amino acids. Germline V gives CDR1 ENHRY, CDR2 SYGVKD. V lost 3 bases and J lost 7, with 16 bases in between. The CDR3 DNA is TGTGCCATCAGTGATGGCCCTGGGAACCGGCAGCCCCAGCATTTT. It encodes CAISDGPGNRQPQHF.

This clonotype was detected many times. This sequence joins TRBV7-2 and TRBJ2-3; D may match TRBD1 or TRBD2 (7 bases each). Germline assignment: CDR1 SGHTA and CDR2 FQGNSA. The CDR3 sequence is 19 residues long. V dropped 4 bases and J dropped 6 bases, with 29 bases sitting between them. CDR3 amino acids: CASSSKGAAGGGTVDTQYF. The DNA for the CDR3 is TGTGCCAGCAGCTCGAAGGGGGCAGCTGGGGGAGGGACGGTGGATACGCAGTATTTT.

In its sample, this clonotype was seen many times. The chain joins TRBV7-2 to TRBJ1-2; 8 bases are shared with TRBD1. The CDR3 extends over 13 amino acids. The V segment lost 5 bases and the J segment 11 bases; nucleotides outside the gene matches: 10. Germline CDR1 SGHTA, CDR2 FQGNSA. The CDR3 loop is CASSPDRALGYTF. For the CDR3, the DNA is TGTGCCAGCAGCCCGGACAGGGCCTTGGGGTACACCTTC.

This clonotype was counted at least ten times. The CDR3 DNA reads as TGCACCGCTTTGGACTACACATACAATGAGCAGTTCTTC. This sequence encodes CTALDYTYNEQFF. The chain has TRBV29-1 and TRBJ2-1, with a possible D match to TRBD2 (6 bases). This CDR3 is 13 amino acids long. CDR1 is SQVTM, CDR2 ANQGSEA, per germline.

This clonotype was seen at least ten times. The chain uses TRBV6-5 and TRBJ1-1; possibly TRBD1 for D (6 bases). V dropped 6 bases and J dropped 1 base, with 12 bases sitting between them. The V gene's germline CDR1 is MNHEY and CDR2 SVGAGI. The CDR3 is made up of 14 amino acids. For the CDR3, the DNA is TGTGCCAGCAGGGGGGCGGGCAGGAACACTGAAGCTTTCTTT. Residues: CASRGAGRNTEAFF.

This chain joins TRBV4-1 and TRBJ2-6; 11 bases line up with TRBD1. In germline, CDR1 is MGHRA, CDR2 YSYEKL. This CDR3 region has 20 residues. V lost 0 bases to trimming and J lost 0 bases; unmatched junction nucleotides: 7. CDR3 coding DNA: TGCGCCAGCAGCCAAGATCGCCGGGGGACAGGGGGCTCTGGGGCCAACGTCCTGACTTTC. Protein sequence: CASSQDRRGTGGSGANVLTF.

At least ten counts were recorded for this clonotype. The chain combines TRBV20-1 with TRBJ2-7, with D hard to call. Trimming removed 3 bases at V and 5 bases at J, with 11 bases between. The V gene's germline CDR1 is DFQATT and CDR2 SNEGSKA (reference sequence). The CDR3 spans 12 residues. The CDR3 DNA sequence: TGCAGTGCTAGTCGGCCCGCGGACGAGCAGTACTTC. Translation gives CSASRPADEQYF.

At least ten counts were recorded for this clonotype. The V and J genes are TRBV20-1 and TRBJ2-1; no definite D call. CDR1 is DFQATT, CDR2 SNEGSKA, per germline (reference sequence). Trimming removed 1 base from V and 8 bases from J, with 27 bases in between. This CDR3 is 18 amino acids long. As DNA, the CDR3 is TGCAGTGCTAGAGGGAAGGACCCCAACATCGAGCGATCCTATGAGCAGTTCTTC. Its protein is CSARGKDPNIERSYEQFF.

In its sample, this clonotype was seen many times. The V call is TRBV10-3, the J call TRBJ1-5; 7 bases line up with TRBD1. CDR1 ENHRY and CDR2 SYGVKD come from the germline V gene. V shed 6 bases and J 0 bases; nucleotides not matched to a gene: 5. This CDR3 region has 15 residues. CDR3 coding DNA: TGTGCCATCAGAGAAGGGACAGATAGCAATCAGCCCCAGCATTTT. It is translated as CAIREGTDSNQPQHF.

This clonotype was recorded many times. The rearrangement joins TRBV20-1 to TRBJ2-5; a weak D match, TRBD1 (6 bases). Germline CDR1 and CDR2: DFQATT and SNEGSKA (reference sequence). The CDR3 consists of 13 residues. The V end lost 5 bases, the J end lost 0 bases, and 10 bases lay between the germline ends. The CDR3 reads CSAGTGYQETQYF. The CDR3 nucleotides read TGCAGTGCTGGTACAGGGTACCAAGAGACCCAGTACTTC.

At least ten counts were recorded for this clonotype. The chain links TRBV7-9 to TRBJ1-1, with 7 bases aligning to TRBD1. This CDR3 comprises 13 residues. The germline gives CDR1 SEHNR, CDR2 FQNEAQ (reference sequence). V was clipped by 6 bases and J by 6 bases; unmatched bases: 7. CDR3 protein: CASSSPGGSEAFF. The CDR3 bases are TGTGCCAGCAGTTCGCCAGGGGGGTCTGAAGCTTTCTTT.

This clonotype occurred many times. The CDR3 region has the DNA TGCAGTGCTAGAGATTTAACCGGGCTGACTGAAGCTTTCTTT. It translates to CSARDLTGLTEAFF. The genes are TRBV20-1 and TRBJ1-1; D not certain. The CDR3 runs to 14 residues. CDR1 DFQATT and CDR2 SNEGSKA come from the germline V gene (reference sequence). V was clipped by 0 bases and J by 5 bases, with 13 bases between them.

By frequency in the sample, this clonotype is medium-sized (0.01 to 0.1%). The chain is built from TRBV7-2 and TRBJ2-4; D gene unclear. Between the trimmed V and J ends, which lost 5 bases and 1 base, there was a span of 21 bases. This CDR3 spans 18 amino acids. CDR1 and CDR2 from the germline V gene are SGHTA and FQGNSA. CDR3 nucleotide sequence: TGTGCCAGCAGCGAGCCGCTTCGGATTGCCCGGGCCAAAAACATTCAGTACTTC. Its protein product is CASSEPLRIARAKNIQYF.